This T cell receptor beta chain was documented in a study of cytomegalovirus exposure and HLA in healthy donors. Study in general: Out of fewer than 500 genotyped donors, roughly 80% belonged to the Caucasian-associated ancestry cluster.

This clone was seen a handful of times. This same CDR3 is encoded by further DNA sequences in the sample. It was with 60 Vbeta and 13 Jbeta primers that the PCR ran. Generated by immunoSEQ multiplex PCR, the TCRdb table keeps only in-frame clones and is missing some. Found here are more than 110,000 clones, roughly four fifths of them singletons; the top ten hold approximately 4.9%. The sample was PBMCs. The sequence came from a woman between 50 and 59 years old in good health and CMV-seronegative.

The CDR3 sequence: CASSLARTGATDTQYF. The CDR3 region has the DNA TGTGCCAGCAGCTTGGCGAGGACAGGGGCCACAGATACGCAGTATTTT. This sequence joins TRBV5-4 and TRBJ2-3, with TRBD1 matching over 9 bases. The CDR3 sequence is 16 residues long. The trim removed 0 bases at V and 2 bases at J, leaving 4 bases unmatched. CDR1 SGHNT and CDR2 YYREEE come from the germline V gene (reference sequence).